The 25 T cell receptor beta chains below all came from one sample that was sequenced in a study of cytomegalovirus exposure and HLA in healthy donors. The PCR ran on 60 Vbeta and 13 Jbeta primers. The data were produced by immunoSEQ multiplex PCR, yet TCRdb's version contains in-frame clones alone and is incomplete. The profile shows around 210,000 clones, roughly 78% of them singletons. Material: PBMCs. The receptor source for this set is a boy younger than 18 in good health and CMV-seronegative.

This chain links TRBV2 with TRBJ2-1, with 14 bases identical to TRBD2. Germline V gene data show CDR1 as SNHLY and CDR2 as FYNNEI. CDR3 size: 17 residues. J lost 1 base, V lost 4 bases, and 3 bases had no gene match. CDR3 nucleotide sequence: TGTGCCAGCAGTGGGACTAGCGGGGGGTTGTCCTACAATGAGCAGTTCTTC. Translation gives CASSGTSGGLSYNEQFF.

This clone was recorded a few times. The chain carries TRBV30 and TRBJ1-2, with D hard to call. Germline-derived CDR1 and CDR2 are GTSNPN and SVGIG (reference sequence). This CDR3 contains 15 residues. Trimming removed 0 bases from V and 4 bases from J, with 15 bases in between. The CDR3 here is CAWSVLGAPIYGYTF. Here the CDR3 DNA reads TGTGCCTGGAGTGTACTAGGAGCCCCCATCTATGGCTACACCTTC.

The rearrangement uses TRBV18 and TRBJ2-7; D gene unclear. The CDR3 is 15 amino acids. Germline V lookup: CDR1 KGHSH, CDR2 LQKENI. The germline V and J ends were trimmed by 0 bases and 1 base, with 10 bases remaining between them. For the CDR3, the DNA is TGTGCCAGCTCACCACCGTTAGCCTCATCCTACGAGCAGTACTTC. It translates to CASSPPLASSYEQYF.

The CDR3, as DNA: TGCGCCAGCAGCTTGAGCACGGGGGCTGGGGCCAACGTCCTGACTTTC. Its protein product is CASSLSTGAGANVLTF. V is TRBV5-1 and J is TRBJ2-6; possible D gene TRBD2, 6 bases. This CDR3 region has 16 residues. Trimming pared 1 base from V and 2 bases from J, leaving 10 bases between. CDR1 and CDR2 (germline): SGHRS, YFSETQ. Combining the CDR3 with reference TRBV5-1 and TRBJ2-6 gives the whole variable domain KAGVTQTPRYLIKTRGQQVTLSCSPISGHRSVSWYQQTPGQGLQFLFEYFSETQRNKGNFPGRFSGRQFSNSRSEMNVSTLELGDSALYLCASSLSTGAGANVLTFGAGSRLTVL.

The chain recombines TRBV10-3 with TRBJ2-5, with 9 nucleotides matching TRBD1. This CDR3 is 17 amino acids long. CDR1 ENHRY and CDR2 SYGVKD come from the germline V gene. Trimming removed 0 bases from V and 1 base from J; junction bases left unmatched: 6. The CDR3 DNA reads TGTGCCATCAGTGAGTCGAAGGACAGGGGCCCCCAAGAGACCCAGTACTTC. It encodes CAISESKDRGPQETQYF.

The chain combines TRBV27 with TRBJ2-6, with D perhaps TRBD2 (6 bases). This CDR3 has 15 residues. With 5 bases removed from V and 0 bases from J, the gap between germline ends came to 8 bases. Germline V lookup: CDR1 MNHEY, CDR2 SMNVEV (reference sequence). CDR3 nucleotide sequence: TGTGCCAGCAGTCACGGGGGCTCTGGGGCCAACGTCCTGACTTTC. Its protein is CASSHGGSGANVLTF. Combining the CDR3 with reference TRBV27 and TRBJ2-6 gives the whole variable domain EAQVTQNPRYLITVTGKKLTVTCSQNMNHEYMSWYRQDPGLGLRQIYYSMNVEVTDKGDVPEGYKVSRKEKRNFPLILESPSPNQTSLYFCASSHGGSGANVLTFGAGSRLTVL.

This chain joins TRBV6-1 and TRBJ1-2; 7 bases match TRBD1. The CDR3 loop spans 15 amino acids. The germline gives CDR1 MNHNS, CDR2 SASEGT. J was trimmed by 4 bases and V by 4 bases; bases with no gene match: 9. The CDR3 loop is CASSVEGAGSYGYTF. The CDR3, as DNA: TGTGCCAGCAGTGTAGAGGGGGCCGGGTCCTATGGCTACACCTTC.

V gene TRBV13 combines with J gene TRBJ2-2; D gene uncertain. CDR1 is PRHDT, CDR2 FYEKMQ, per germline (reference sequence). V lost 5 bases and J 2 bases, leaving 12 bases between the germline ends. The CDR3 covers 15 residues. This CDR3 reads CASSPPELNTGELFF. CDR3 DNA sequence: TGTGCCAGCAGCCCACCGGAACTAAACACCGGGGAGCTGTTTTTT. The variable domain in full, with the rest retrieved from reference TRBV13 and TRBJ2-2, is AAGVIQSPRHLIKEKRETATLKCYPIPRHDTVYWYQQGPGQDPQFLISFYEKMQSDKGSIPDRFSAQQFSDYHSELNMSSLELGDSALYFCASSPPELNTGELFFGEGSRLTVL.

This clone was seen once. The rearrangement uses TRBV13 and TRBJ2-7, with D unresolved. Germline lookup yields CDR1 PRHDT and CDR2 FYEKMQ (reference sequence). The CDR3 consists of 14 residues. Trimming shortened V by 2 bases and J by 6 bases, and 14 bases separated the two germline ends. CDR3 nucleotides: TGTGCCAGCAGCTTATTCACACTACCCCCCGAGCAGTACTTC. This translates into CASSLFTLPPEQYF.

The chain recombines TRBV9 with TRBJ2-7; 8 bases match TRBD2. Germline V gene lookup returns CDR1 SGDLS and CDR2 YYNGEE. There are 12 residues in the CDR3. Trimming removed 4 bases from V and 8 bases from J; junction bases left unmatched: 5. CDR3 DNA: TGTGCCAGCAGCTCAATAGCGGGACAGCAGTACTTC. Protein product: CASSSIAGQQYF.

Here the CDR3 reads CASITDRGNTEAFF. The CDR3 bases are TGTGCCAGCATAACGGACAGGGGGAACACTGAAGCTTTCTTT. The genes are TRBV6-1 and TRBJ1-1; 9 nucleotides match TRBD1. With V trimmed by 7 bases and J by 1 base, 4 bases remained unmatched. Per germline, CDR1 MNHNS and CDR2 SASEGT. The CDR3 totals 14 residues.

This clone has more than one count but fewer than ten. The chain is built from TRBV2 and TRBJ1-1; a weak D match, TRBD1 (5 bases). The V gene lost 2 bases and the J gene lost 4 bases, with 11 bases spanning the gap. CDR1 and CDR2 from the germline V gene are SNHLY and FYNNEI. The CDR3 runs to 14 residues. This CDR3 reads CASSEQGLGTEAFF. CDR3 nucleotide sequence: TGTGCCAGCAGTGAACAGGGATTAGGCACTGAAGCTTTCTTT.

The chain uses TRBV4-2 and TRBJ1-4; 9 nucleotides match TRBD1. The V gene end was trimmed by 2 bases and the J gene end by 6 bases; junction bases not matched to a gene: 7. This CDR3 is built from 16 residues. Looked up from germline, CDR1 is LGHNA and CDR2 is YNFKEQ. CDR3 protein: CASSQRTGGFDEKLFF. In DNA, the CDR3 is TGTGCCAGCAGCCAAAGAACAGGGGGCTTCGATGAAAAACTGTTTTTT.

CDR3 residues: CAWTGGSSPLHF. CDR3 bases: TGTGCCTGGACAGGGGGAAGCTCACCCCTCCACTTT. V is TRBV30 and J is TRBJ1-6; 7 bases are a match to TRBD1. V lost 4 bases and J lost 10; bases outside the gene matches: 4. CDR1 is GTSNPN, CDR2 SVGIG, per germline (reference sequence). The CDR3 consists of 12 residues.

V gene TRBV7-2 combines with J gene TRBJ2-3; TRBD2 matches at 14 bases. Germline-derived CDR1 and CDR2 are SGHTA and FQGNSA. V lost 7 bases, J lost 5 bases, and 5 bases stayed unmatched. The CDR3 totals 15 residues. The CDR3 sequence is CASNNGLAGGDTQYF. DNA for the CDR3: TGTGCCAGCAACAATGGACTAGCGGGAGGAGATACGCAGTATTTT.

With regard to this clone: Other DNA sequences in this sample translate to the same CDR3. The CDR3 protein is CASSDPGNTEAFF. DNA of the CDR3: TGCGCCAGCAGTGACCCGGGGAACACTGAAGCTTTCTTT. The chain employs TRBV10-2 and TRBJ1-1; D gene uncertain. The CDR3 has 13 residues. Germline-derived CDR1 and CDR2 are WSHSY and SAAADI. V was cut by 3 bases and J by 1 base, with 6 bases left in between.

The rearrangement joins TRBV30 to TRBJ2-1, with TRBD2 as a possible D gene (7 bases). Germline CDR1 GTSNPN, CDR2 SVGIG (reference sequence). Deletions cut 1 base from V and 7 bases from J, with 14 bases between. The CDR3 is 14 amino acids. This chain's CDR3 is CAWSEGGPWNEQFF. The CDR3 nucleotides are TGTGCCTGGAGTGAGGGGGGGCCCTGGAATGAGCAGTTCTTC.

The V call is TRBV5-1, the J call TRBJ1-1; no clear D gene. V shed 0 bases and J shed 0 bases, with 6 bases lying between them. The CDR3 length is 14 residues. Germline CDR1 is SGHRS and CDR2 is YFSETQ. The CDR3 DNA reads TGCGCCAGCAGCTTGGACACAATGAACACTGAAGCTTTCTTT. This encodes CASSLDTMNTEAFF.

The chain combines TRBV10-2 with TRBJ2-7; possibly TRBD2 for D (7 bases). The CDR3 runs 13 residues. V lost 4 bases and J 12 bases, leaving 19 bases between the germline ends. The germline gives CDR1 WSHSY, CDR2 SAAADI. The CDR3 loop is CASSVGRGLELYF. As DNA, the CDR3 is TGCGCCAGCAGTGTCGGGCGGGGGCTAGAACTGTACTTC.

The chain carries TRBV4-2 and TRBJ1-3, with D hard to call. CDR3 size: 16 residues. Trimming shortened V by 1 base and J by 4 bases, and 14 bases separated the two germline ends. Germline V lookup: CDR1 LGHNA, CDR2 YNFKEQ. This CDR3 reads CASSQGPMGSGNTIYF. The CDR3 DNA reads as TGTGCCAGCAGCCAAGGCCCGATGGGGAGCGGAAACACCATATATTTT.

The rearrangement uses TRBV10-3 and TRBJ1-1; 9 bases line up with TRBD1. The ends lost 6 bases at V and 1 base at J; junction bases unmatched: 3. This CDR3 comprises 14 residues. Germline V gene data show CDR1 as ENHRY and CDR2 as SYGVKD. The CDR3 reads CAISWTGANTEAFF. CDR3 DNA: TGTGCCATCAGCTGGACAGGGGCGAACACTGAAGCTTTCTTT.

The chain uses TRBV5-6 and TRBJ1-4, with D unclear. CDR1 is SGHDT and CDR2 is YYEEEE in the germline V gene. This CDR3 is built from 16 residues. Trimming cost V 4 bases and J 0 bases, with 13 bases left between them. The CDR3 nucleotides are TGTGCCAGCAGCCTCAACCCCTATCCAACTAATGAAAAACTGTTTTTT. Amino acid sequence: CASSLNPYPTNEKLFF.

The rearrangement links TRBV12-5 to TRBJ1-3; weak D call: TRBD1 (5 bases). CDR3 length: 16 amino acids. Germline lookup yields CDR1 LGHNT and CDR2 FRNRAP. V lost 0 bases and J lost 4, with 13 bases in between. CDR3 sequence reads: CASGLVSGAEGNTIYF. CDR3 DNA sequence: TGTGCTAGTGGTTTGGTATCTGGGGCGGAGGGAAACACCATATATTTT.

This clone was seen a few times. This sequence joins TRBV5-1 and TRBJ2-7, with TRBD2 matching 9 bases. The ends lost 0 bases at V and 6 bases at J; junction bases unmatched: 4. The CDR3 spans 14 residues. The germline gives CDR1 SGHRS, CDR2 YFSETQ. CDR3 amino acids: CASSLGGSGGEQYF. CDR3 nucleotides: TGCGCCAGCAGCTTGGGCGGTAGCGGGGGCGAGCAGTACTTC. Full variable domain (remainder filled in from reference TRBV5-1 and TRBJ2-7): KAGVTQTPRYLIKTRGQQVTLSCSPISGHRSVSWYQQTPGQGLQFLFEYFSETQRNKGNFPGRFSGRQFSNSRSEMNVSTLELGDSALYLCASSLGGSGGEQYFGPGTRLTVT.

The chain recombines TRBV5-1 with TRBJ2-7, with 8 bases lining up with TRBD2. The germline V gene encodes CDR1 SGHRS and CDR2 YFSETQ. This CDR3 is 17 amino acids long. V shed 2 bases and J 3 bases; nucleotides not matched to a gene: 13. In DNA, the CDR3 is TGCGCCAGCAGCTTAGCTAGCGGGTCTCACTTACTCTACGAGCAGTACTTC. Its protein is CASSLASGSHLLYEQYF.